This is a list of T cell receptor beta chains from one sample in a study of Graves' ophthalmopathy and Graves' hyperthyroidism. TCRdb reanalysed the multiplex PCR reads using MiXCR and keeps one entry per CDR3 protein. The data hold 200,000 to 250,000 distinct CDR3 sequences, with 20% to 25% observed a single time. The sequenced material came from peripheral blood. These receptors were taken from a woman aged 45-60 years with Graves' ophthalmopathy. Both conserved end residues are part of each CDR3. The D gene is left open where the match is weak. Where a row states a size, it is once, few, many or the class of an expanded clone; other rows omit it.

D: TRBD2
V: TRBV20-1
J: TRBJ2-5
size: many
CDR3: CSARPEAGGRETQYF
DNA: TGCAGTGCTAGACCGGAAGCGGGAGGGCGGGAGACCCAGTACTTC

D: TRBD1
V: TRBV5-1
J: TRBJ1-1
size: many
CDR3: CASSYGQGASEAFF
DNA: TGCGCCAGCAGCTACGGACAGGGGGCGTCTGAAGCTTTCTTT

D: -
V: TRBV7-9
J: TRBJ2-7
size: many
CDR3: CASSWTESYEQYF
DNA: TGTGCCAGCTCATGGACGGAATCCTACGAGCAGTACTTC

D: -
V: TRBV6-1
J: TRBJ2-7
size: many
CDR3: CASKGSVTYEQYF
DNA: TGTGCCAGCAAAGGATCAGTTACCTACGAGCAGTACTTC

D: -
V: TRBV18
J: TRBJ1-5
size: -
CDR3: CASSAGNQPQHF
DNA: TGTGCCAGCTCAGCGGGCAATCAGCCCCAGCATTTT

D: -
V: TRBV6-1
J: TRBJ2-5
size: -
CDR3: CASSEPSSGSAETQYF
DNA: TGTGCCAGCAGTGAGCCATCTTCGGGTAGCGCGGAGACCCAGTACTTC

D: TRBD2
V: TRBV6-6
J: TRBJ2-5
size: many
CDR3: CASSYRAGGLETQYF
DNA: TGTGCCAGCAGTTACCGAGCGGGAGGGTTGGAGACCCAGTACTTC

D: -
V: TRBV7-2
J: TRBJ2-7
size: few
CDR3: CASSLSRSYEQYF
DNA: TGTGCCAGCAGCTTATCTAGGTCCTACGAGCAGTACTTC

D: -
V: TRBV28
J: TRBJ2-7
size: many
CDR3: CASNSGGTNPYEQYF
DNA: TGTGCCAGCAATTCGGGGGGCACGAATCCCTACGAGCAGTACTTC

D: TRBD1
V: TRBV20-1
J: TRBJ1-2
size: many
CDR3: CSARAGDRGRSGYTF
DNA: TGCAGTGCTAGAGCGGGAGACAGGGGGCGTTCGGGCTACACCTTC

D: TRBD2
V: TRBV6-1
J: TRBJ2-7
size: many
CDR3: CGSKASGSSIEQYF
DNA: TGTGGATCAAAAGCTAGCGGGAGTTCAATCGAGCAGTACTTC

D: -
V: TRBV13
J: TRBJ2-7
size: -
CDR3: CVSSYPTNSSYEQYF
DNA: TGTGTCAGCAGCTACCCGACCAATAGCTCCTACGAGCAGTACTTC

D: -
V: TRBV27
J: TRBJ2-5
size: -
CDR3: CASSRRGEPETQYF
DNA: TGTGCCAGCAGTCGGAGGGGGGAGCCAGAGACCCAGTACTTC

D: -
V: TRBV5-5
J: TRBJ1-2
size: many
CDR3: CASSLAGAGGYTF
DNA: TGTGCCAGCAGCTTGGCAGGAGCTGGGGGCTACACCTTC

D: TRBD1
V: TRBV2
J: TRBJ1-2
size: many
CDR3: CARWDRNYEYNYGYTF
DNA: TGTGCCAGATGGGACAGGAATTACGAATATAACTATGGCTACACCTTC

D: TRBD2
V: TRBV6-1
J: TRBJ2-2
size: -
CDR3: CASSGRLAGESGELFF
DNA: TGTGCCAGCAGTGGCCGACTAGCGGGAGAGTCCGGGGAGCTGTTTTTT

D: TRBD1
V: TRBV20-1
J: TRBJ1-6
size: -
CDR3: CSARGGEGATNASPLHF
DNA: TGCAGTGCTAGAGGGGGGGAGGGGGCGACAAATGCGTCACCCCTCCACTTT

D: -
V: TRBV19
J: TRBJ1-5
size: many
CDR3: CASSIGVHQPQHF
DNA: TGTGCCAGTAGTATAGGAGTTCATCAGCCCCAGCATTTT